Each of the 23 T cell receptor beta chains below was sequenced from the same sample in a study of T cells in Graves' hyperthyroidism and ophthalmopathy. Researchers took RNA transcripts and amplified the TCR beta CDR3 regions from them. When the TCR CDR3 underwent first-round RT-PCR, the HTBI primer set was used. MiXCR, applied by TCRdb to the multiplex PCR reads, yields one record per CDR3 protein. The sample lists about 400,000 distinct CDR3 sequences, around 14% occurring once. The sample taken for sequencing was blood. These receptors were obtained from a woman aged 25 to 39 with Graves' hyperthyroidism.

This clonotype came up many times. The chain couples TRBV7-9 to TRBJ2-7, with 8 bases matching TRBD1. Per the germline V gene, CDR1 is SEHNR and CDR2 is FQNEAQ (reference sequence). The CDR3 is 21 amino acids. The V segment lost 3 bases and the J segment 6 bases; nucleotides outside the gene matches: 28. Here the CDR3 DNA reads TGTGCCAGCAGCTTTGATCCAGGGGGCCTAAACGGGGAAGGCGGGATGCGCGAGCAGTACTTC. Protein product: CASSFDPGGLNGEGGMREQYF. Filled out from reference TRBV7-9 and TRBJ2-7, the complete variable domain reads DTGVSQNPRHKITKRGQNVTFRCDPISEHNRLYWYRQTLGQGPEFLTYFQNEAQLEKSRLLSDRFSAERPKGSFSTLEIQRTEQGDSAMYLCASSFDPGGLNGEGGMREQYFGPGTRLTVT.

In its sample, this clonotype was seen a few times. The rearrangement links TRBV7-2 to TRBJ2-1, with TRBD1 identical over 8 bases. This CDR3 has 13 amino acids. The V gene's germline CDR1 is SGHTA and CDR2 FQGNSA. V was pared by 5 bases and J by 15 bases, with 12 bases of the junction left unmatched. In DNA form, the CDR3 reads TGTGCCAGCAGCCCCCACTCGACAGGGGAGAGGTTCTTC. Protein product: CASSPHSTGERFF.

This clonotype was seen a handful of times. The J gene is TRBJ2-1, the V gene TRBV5-4; possibly TRBD2 for D (5 bases). This CDR3 comprises 15 residues. The V gene lost 1 base and the J gene lost 4 bases, with 12 bases spanning the gap. Looked up from germline, CDR1 is SGHNT and CDR2 is YYREEE (reference sequence). The DNA for the CDR3 is TGTGCCAGCAGCTTGAGGAGGTCCGAATACAATGAGCAGTTCTTC. Translated: CASSLRRSEYNEQFF.

This clonotype was found a few times. The rearrangement joins TRBV7-2 to TRBJ2-2; the match to TRBD2 covers 10 bases. V shed 4 bases and J 4 bases; nucleotides not matched to a gene: 3. Per germline, CDR1 SGHTA and CDR2 FQGNSA. The CDR3 sequence is 15 residues long. The CDR3 reads CASSSLAGVTGELFF. The CDR3, as DNA: TGTGCCAGCAGCTCCCTAGCGGGAGTCACCGGGGAGCTGTTTTTT.

The V and J genes are TRBV29-1 and TRBJ2-2, with D perhaps matching TRBD2 (6 bases). The ends were cut back, 3 bases at V and 0 bases at J, with 11 bases in the middle. There are 15 residues in the CDR3. Germline CDR1 reads SQVTM; CDR2 reads ANQGSEA. The CDR3 sequence: CSVDSGGANTGELFF. CDR3 DNA sequence: TGCAGCGTTGATTCAGGAGGGGCGAACACCGGGGAGCTGTTTTTT.

This clonotype was picked up many times. This chain links TRBV6-1 with TRBJ1-5; no definite D call. Trimming took off 5 bases at V and 0 bases at J, with 11 bases between the two ends. From germline, CDR1 is MNHNS and CDR2 SASEGT. This CDR3 is 15 amino acids long. The CDR3 spells CASSYAADSNQPQHF. The CDR3 nucleotides are TGTGCCAGCAGTTACGCGGCTGATAGCAATCAGCCCCAGCATTTT.

The V and J genes are TRBV2 and TRBJ2-7, with 9 bases aligning to TRBD2. Unmatched junction bases numbered 6, after V lost 1 base and J lost 5 bases. The germline CDR1 and CDR2 sequences are SNHLY and FYNNEI. The CDR3 loop spans 15 amino acids. This chain's CDR3 is CASSEGAGGVDEQYF. CDR3 bases: TGTGCCAGCAGTGAAGGCGCGGGAGGGGTCGACGAGCAGTACTTC. Using reference TRBV2 and TRBJ2-7 for the parts outside the CDR3, the full variable domain is EPEVTQTPSHQVTQMGQEVILRCVPISNHLYFYWYRQILGQKVEFLVSFYNNEISEKSEIFDDQFSVERPDGSNFTLKIRSTKLEDSAMYFCASSEGAGGVDEQYFGPGTRLTVT.

This clonotype was counted between two and nine times. The V and J genes are TRBV2 and TRBJ2-2; D is uncertain. CDR1 and CDR2 from the germline V gene are SNHLY and FYNNEI. CDR3 length: 13 residues. V was cut by 6 bases and J by 4 bases, with 9 bases left in between. CDR3 amino acids: CASRAETTGELFF. CDR3 coding DNA: TGTGCCAGCAGGGCAGAAACCACCGGGGAGCTGTTTTTT.

This clonotype was seen at least ten times. The gene calls are TRBV10-3 and TRBJ1-5; tentative D call: TRBD1 (6 bases). The germline V and J ends were trimmed by 5 bases and 7 bases, with 12 bases remaining between them. This CDR3 is built from 13 residues. Germline CDR1 and CDR2: ENHRY and SYGVKD. CDR3 region: CAISRDTSQPQHF. CDR3 DNA: TGTGCCATCAGTAGGGACACAAGCCAGCCCCAGCATTTT.

V usage is TRBV27 and J usage is TRBJ2-7; the D is unclear. CDR3 length equals 16 residues. Germline values: CDR1 MNHEY, CDR2 SMNVEV (reference sequence). V was cut by 2 bases and J by 2 bases, with 16 bases left in between. CDR3 protein: CASSLRRAVVPYEQYF. The CDR3 DNA sequence: TGTGCCAGCAGTTTACGTCGGGCGGTAGTGCCCTACGAGCAGTACTTC.

The V gene is TRBV11-2, the J gene TRBJ2-1; D remains unclear. The V gene's germline CDR1 is SGHAT and CDR2 FQNNGV. This CDR3 comprises 11 residues. The V and J ends lost 5 bases and 12 bases respectively, with 11 bases between them. The chain's CDR3 is CASSLAGGQFF. Written as DNA, the CDR3 is TGTGCCAGCAGCCTTGCCGGCGGGCAGTTCTTC.

The rearrangement joins TRBV5-4 to TRBJ2-1; D is perhaps TRBD2 (7 bases). The CDR3 extends over 15 amino acids. V shed 4 bases and J shed 9 bases, with 20 bases lying between them. From germline, CDR1 is SGHNT and CDR2 YYREEE (reference sequence). The CDR3 DNA reads TGTGCCAGCAGCCCCGCGCGGGGAGGGGGAACTGAGCAGTTCTTC. Translating it yields CASSPARGGGTEQFF.

This clonotype was observed many times. The V gene is TRBV28, the J gene TRBJ2-1; D might be TRBD1 (5 bases). There are 15 residues in the CDR3. The V end lost 2 bases, the J end lost 5 bases, and 13 bases lay between the germline ends. The V gene's germline CDR1 is MDHEN and CDR2 SYDVKM. The CDR3 sequence is CASSLLGHQNNEQFF. The CDR3 DNA is TGTGCCAGCAGTTTACTGGGGCACCAGAACAATGAGCAGTTCTTC.

This clonotype was counted only a few times. CDR3 loop: CASSGGRPQETQYF. CDR3 DNA: TGCGCCAGCAGCGGGGGACGGCCACAAGAGACCCAGTACTTC. The gene calls are TRBV5-1 and TRBJ2-5; D assignment may be TRBD1 or TRBD2 (5 bases each). The V gene's germline CDR1 is SGHRS and CDR2 YFSETQ. Trimming removed 4 bases at V and 2 bases at J, with 12 bases between. The CDR3 runs to 14 residues.

The sample holds a few counts of this clonotype. CDR3 bases: TGTGCCAGTAGTACCGTGGGGGGTCGCAATCAGCCCCAGCATTTT. Its translation: CASSTVGGRNQPQHF. This chain links TRBV19 with TRBJ1-5; possible D gene TRBD1, 5 bases. This CDR3 has 15 amino acids. The V gene lost 4 bases and the J gene lost 2 bases, with 12 bases spanning the gap. Germline V gene data show CDR1 as LNHDA and CDR2 as SQIVND (reference sequence). The full variable domain, completed using reference TRBV19 and TRBJ1-5, is DGGITQSPKYLFRKEGQNVTLSCEQNLNHDAMYWYRQDPGQGLRLIYYSQIVNDFQKGDIAEGYSVSREKKESFPLTVTSAQKNPTAFYLCASSTVGGRNQPQHFGDGTRLSIL.

The chain has TRBV28 and TRBJ2-1, with 7 bases fitting TRBD2. CDR3 length: 16 residues. Germline CDR1 MDHEN, CDR2 SYDVKM. V was pared by 5 bases and J by 7 bases, with 14 bases of the junction left unmatched. CDR3 sequence (DNA): TGTGCCAGCAGTGATTATGGCGCGGGAGTTGCAAATGAGCAGTTCTTC. Its translation is CASSDYGAGVANEQFF.

The chain carries TRBV4-1 and TRBJ2-2; the D is unclear. V shed 0 bases and J shed 4 bases, with 6 bases lying between them. The CDR3 totals 14 residues. Germline loops: CDR1 MGHRA, CDR2 YSYEKL. CDR3 in DNA: TGCGCCAGCAGCCAAGATCGAAGCACCGGGGAGCTGTTTTTT. It is translated as CASSQDRSTGELFF.

This clonotype was recorded once. V usage is TRBV19 and J usage is TRBJ2-7, with TRBD1 matching over 7 bases. The J segment lost 5 bases and the V segment lost 5 bases, leaving 12 bases of the junction unmatched. The length of the CDR3 is 15 residues. In germline, CDR1 is LNHDA, CDR2 SQIVND (reference sequence). CDR3 sequence (DNA): TGTGCCAGTAGTCCCCCGACAGGGTTTCGGCACGAGCAGTACTTC. Translating gives CASSPPTGFRHEQYF.

This clonotype occurred many times. The chain carries TRBV12-3 or TRBV12-4 and TRBJ1-1; no reliable D call. V dropped 5 bases and J dropped 7 bases, with 8 bases sitting between them. The length of the CDR3 is 11 residues. The CDR3 nucleotides are TGTGCCAGCAGTGGAGGCCTTGAAGCTTTCTTT. It codes for CASSGGLEAFF.

This clonotype was recorded many times. For the CDR3, the DNA is TGCGCCAGCAGCTTGGAGGACAGCACCGCCTACGAGCAGTACTTC. Amino acid sequence: CASSLEDSTAYEQYF. This chain uses TRBV5-1 with TRBJ2-7; tentative D call: TRBD1 (6 bases). V was shortened by 0 bases and J by 2 bases, with 12 bases between the two germline ends. The CDR3 extends over 15 amino acids. In germline, CDR1 is SGHRS, CDR2 YFSETQ.

This clonotype was counted at least ten times. The chain employs TRBV12-3 or TRBV12-4 and TRBJ2-4, with 8 bases identical to TRBD2. The CDR3 runs 14 residues. J was trimmed by 2 bases and V by 8 bases; bases with no gene match: 5. The CDR3 here is CASAVAGSKNIQYF. In nucleotides, the CDR3 is TGTGCCAGCGCGGTAGCGGGATCCAAAAACATTCAGTACTTC.

This chain joins TRBV2 and TRBJ2-1, with 14 bases fitting TRBD2. CDR3 length equals 14 residues. The V gene's germline CDR1 is SNHLY and CDR2 FYNNEI. Unmatched junction bases numbered 5, after V lost 8 bases and J lost 8 bases. The DNA for the CDR3 is TGTGCCAGCCCCGGGACTAGCGGGAGCGATGAGCAGTTCTTC. Protein: CASPGTSGSDEQFF.

This clonotype has ten or more counts. This chain joins TRBV20-1 and TRBJ2-7, with 8 nucleotides matching TRBD2. Germline CDR1 is DFQATT and CDR2 is SNEGSKA (reference sequence). This CDR3 region has 14 residues. The V gene end was trimmed by 3 bases and the J gene end by 3 bases; junction bases not matched to a gene: 7. The CDR3 is CSASGLAGSYEQYF. DNA of the CDR3: TGCAGTGCTAGTGGGTTAGCGGGGAGCTACGAGCAGTACTTC.